This T cell receptor beta chain was identified during a study of cytomegalovirus exposure and HLA in healthy donors. The protocol was immunoSEQ multiplex PCR, while the TCRdb copy is restricted to in-frame clones and leaves out a portion. The table has roughly 63,000 clones, roughly nine tenths seen once. The trim removed 5 bases at V and 3 bases at J, leaving 10 bases unmatched. Germline V gene lookup returns CDR1 SEHNR and CDR2 FQNEAQ (reference sequence). This CDR3 is built from 15 residues. Sequenced input: PBMCs. This TCR derives from a young woman in good health and CMV-seronegative. The V call is TRBV7-9, the J call TRBJ2-7; 7 bases agree with TRBD2. The CDR3 sequence: CASSPRAAGIYEQYF. The CDR3 coding sequence is TGTGCCAGCAGCCCCAGGGCAGCGGGAATCTACGAGCAGTACTTC.